This T cell receptor (beta chain) was identified in a study of T cells after yellow fever vaccination. Study-wide findings and caveats: The study re-detected most primary-vaccination clones after the booster (96% CD4, around 89% CD8).

TCRdb re-analysed the 5' RACE reads in MiXCR, keeping a single row per CDR3 protein. This table holds about 130,000 distinct CDR3 sequences, 8.9% found once. This clonotype was seen only a few times. Its target is not known. This CDR3 has 13 amino acids. CDR1 is SGHAT and CDR2 is FQNNGV in the germline V gene. V was trimmed by 2 bases and J by 8 bases, leaving 10 bases between them. This material consisted of CD8+ T cells sorted from PBMCs, taken on the day of the yellow fever booster vaccination. The V and J genes are TRBV11-2 and TRBJ2-4; D remains ambiguous. This clonotype originated in a man younger than 35 who received the YFV17D yellow fever vaccine. CDR3 DNA sequence: TGTGCCAGCAGCTTAATGGGTAGGGACATTCAGTACTTC. It encodes CASSLMGRDIQYF. Full variable domain (missing parts from reference TRBV11-2 and TRBJ2-4): EAGVAQSPRYKIIEKRQSVAFWCNPISGHATLYWYQQILGQGPKLLIQFQNNGVVDDSQLPKDRFSAERLKGVDSTLKIQPAKLEDSAVYLCASSLMGRDIQYFGAGTRLSVL.